Ten or more counts support the clone carrying this T cell receptor beta chain. Its target is not known. TCRdb used MiXCR to reprocess the reads, holding one entry per CDR3 protein. Of around 280,000 distinct CDR3 sequences in the sample, roughly a tenth were seen once. V lost 0 bases and J lost 1; bases outside the gene matches: 3. The CDR3 loop spans 15 amino acids. CDR1 and CDR2 from the germline V gene are SQVTM and ANQGSEA. This sample stems from a study of T cell repertoires in cytomegalovirus infection. Across the whole study: Evidence of both CMV infection and a matching HLA type came from public TCR beta signatures.

Findings and limits, study-wide: HLA-C-restricted CMV-specific TCR beta clonotypes were dominant in the ex vivo response.

This receptor was taken from a human donor in good health (CMV status not recorded). Some clones in this sample may be carry-over from other donors' samples. This chain connects TRBV29-1 to TRBJ2-3; 8 positions agree with TRBD2. Material: PBMCs. DNA of the CDR3: TGCAGCGTTGAAGAACGGGGGGGCCGCACAGATACGCAGTATTTT. Translated, it gives CSVEERGGRTDTQYF.